The rows below give T cell receptor beta chains drawn from one sample of a study of blood T cells in healthy people across ages. TCRdb re-called the 5' RACE reads with MiXCR, one entry per CDR3 protein. The table records about 1.4 million distinct CDR3 sequences, roughly 59% of them present only once. What was sequenced was blood. The receptor set was obtained from a man aged 18 to 35 in good health. Each CDR3 is given with its conserved first and last residue. The D gene is left open where the match is weak. The size entry is marked missing in some rows and otherwise reads once, few, many or a size class.

TRBJ1-2	TRBD1	TRBV29-1	few	CSVETGGAYGYTF	TGCAGCGTTGAGACAGGGGGCGCCTATGGCTACACCTTC
TRBJ2-7	TRBD1	TRBV11-2	few	CASSLGNRGHYEQYF	TGTGCCAGCAGCTTAGGAAACAGGGGGCACTACGAGCAGTACTTC
TRBJ1-2	TRBD1	TRBV6-6	-	CVSRRSGQGDNYGYTF	TGCGTATCTAGAAGGTCAGGTCAGGGGGATAACTATGGCTACACCTTC
TRBJ2-7	TRBD1	TRBV20-1	-	CSAPGQGVTYEQYF	TGCAGTGCTCCCGGACAGGGGGTGACCTACGAGCAGTACTTC
TRBJ2-2	-	TRBV28	-	CASSSGHYPNTGELFF	TGTGCCAGCAGTTCGGGACATTACCCCAACACCGGGGAGCTGTTTTTT
TRBJ1-3	-	TRBV20-1	-	CSARGPTGNTIYF	TGCAGTGCCAGGGGACCCACTGGAAACACCATATATTTT
TRBJ1-2	-	TRBV5-1	-	CASSTMTGSYGYTF	TGCGCCAGCAGCACGATGACAGGTTCCTATGGCTACACCTTC
TRBJ1-5	-	TRBV5-5	once	CASSFLGNNQPQHF	TGTGCCAGCAGCTTCCTAGGGAACAATCAGCCCCAGCATTTT
TRBJ2-7	-	TRBV6-6	-	CASSVNYEQYF	TGTGCCAGCAGCGTTAACTACGAGCAGTACTTC
TRBJ1-6	-	TRBV6-1	-	CASSEVRDSNSPLHF	TGTGCCAGCAGTGAAGTCCGGGACTCGAATTCACCCCTCCACTTT
TRBJ2-4	TRBD2	TRBV20-1	-	CSALAGETINEQYF	TGCAGTGCTTTAGCGGGGGAGACCATAAATGAGCAGTACTTC
TRBJ2-7	-	TRBV21-1	-	CASSKGDGSSYEQYF	TGTGCCAGCAGCAAGGGGGACGGTAGCTCCTACGAGCAGTACTTC
TRBJ2-5	-	TRBV5-1	-	CASSLDVGRPETQYF	TGCGCCAGCAGCTTGGACGTGGGGAGACCAGAGACCCAGTACTTC
TRBJ2-7	TRBD1	TRBV29-1	-	CSVEPLRTGPYEQYF	TGCAGCGTTGAACCCCTTCGGACAGGACCCTACGAGCAGTACTTC
TRBJ2-2	-	TRBV27	-	CASSGMDTGELFF	TGTGCCAGCAGTGGAATGGACACCGGGGAGCTGTTTTTT
TRBJ2-2	-	TRBV11-2	-	CASSFTDTGELFF	TGTGCCAGCAGCTTCACCGATACCGGGGAGCTGTTTTTT
TRBJ2-7	TRBD2	TRBV7-8	-	CASSLQRLAGVREQYF	TGTGCCAGCAGCTTGCAAAGACTAGCGGGAGTTCGCGAGCAGTACTTC
TRBJ2-7	-	TRBV25-1	-	CASSETQAYEQYF	TGTGCCAGCAGTGAAACGCAGGCCTACGAGCAGTACTTC
TRBJ2-3	TRBD2	TRBV7-2	-	CASSPGGGLAADTQYF	TGTGCCAGCAGCCCCGGGGGGGGACTAGCCGCAGATACGCAGTATTTT
TRBJ2-7	-	TRBV24-1	-	CATSDPQRSYEQYF	TGTGCCACCAGTGATCCTCAGAGATCCTACGAGCAGTACTTC
TRBJ1-4	TRBD1	TRBV20-1	-	CSARRDRKWNEKLFF	TGCAGTGCTCGACGGGACAGGAAATGGAATGAAAAACTGTTTTTT
TRBJ1-3	-	TRBV12-3/TRBV12-4	once	CASSRDGTSGNTIYF	TGTGCCAGCAGTAGGGACGGCACCTCTGGAAACACCATATATTTT
TRBJ2-5	TRBD1	TRBV6-5	-	CASSDSGGRETQYF	TGTGCCAGCAGTGACTCAGGGGGCAGAGAGACCCAGTACTTC
TRBJ1-2	-	TRBV4-1	-	CASSQLGRDGYTF	TGCGCCAGCAGCCAACTGGGACGGGATGGCTACACCTTC
TRBJ2-1	-	TRBV10-3	-	CGISESEGGSYNEQFF	TGTGGCATCAGTGAGTCTGAGGGAGGCTCCTACAATGAGCAGTTCTTC
TRBJ2-1	-	TRBV27	few	CASSLLGREQFF	TGTGCCAGCAGTTTATTGGGTCGAGAGCAGTTCTTC
TRBJ1-2	-	TRBV11-2	-	CASSSRVAAYGYTF	TGTGCCAGCAGCTCCAGGGTGGCGGCCTATGGCTACACCTTC
TRBJ1-6	-	TRBV6-5	-	CASTAGGGSPLHF	TGTGCCAGCACTGCTGGGGGGGGTTCACCCCTCCACTTT
TRBJ1-2	-	TRBV6-2/TRBV6-3	-	CASSPTPVYGYTF	TGTGCCAGCAGCCCAACCCCCGTGTATGGCTACACCTTC
TRBJ2-5	-	TRBV29-1	-	CSVPGVETQYF	TGCAGCGTTCCGGGGGTGGAGACCCAGTACTTC
TRBJ2-7	TRBD1	TRBV5-5	-	CASQGVSEQYF	TGTGCCAGCCAGGGGGTTTCCGAGCAGTACTTC
TRBJ2-3	-	TRBV20-1	-	CSARGGAAGTDTQYF	TGCAGTGCTAGAGGGGGGGCGGCTGGCACAGATACGCAGTATTTT
TRBJ2-1	-	TRBV7-9	-	CASSSVGTPNNEQFF	TGTGCCAGCAGTTCCGTGGGGACCCCTAACAATGAGCAGTTCTTC
TRBJ2-7	TRBD1	TRBV20-1	few	CSAAPGGSRNEQYF	TGCAGTGCTGCACCAGGGGGATCACGGAACGAGCAGTACTTC
TRBJ1-4	-	TRBV5-8	-	CASSLRGGKLFF	TGTGCCAGCAGCTTGAGGGGAGGAAAACTGTTTTTT
TRBJ1-1	TRBD1	TRBV20-1	-	CSAIRAPTGLNTEAFF	TGCAGTGCTATCAGGGCGCCGACAGGGCTGAACACTGAAGCTTTCTTT
TRBJ2-4	TRBD1	TRBV20-1	few	CSATQGALAKNIQYF	TGCAGTGCTACTCAGGGGGCCTTAGCCAAAAACATTCAGTACTTC
TRBJ2-5	-	TRBV4-1	few	CASSQDPQRSETQYF	TGCGCCAGCAGCCAAGACCCCCAACGATCCGAGACCCAGTACTTC
TRBJ1-6	-	TRBV6-6	-	CASSSSEGRNSSPLHF	TGTGCCAGCAGTTCCTCTGAGGGGAGAAACAGCTCACCCCTCCACTTT
TRBJ2-1	-	TRBV6-6	-	CASSYSLERGLNEQFF	TGTGCCAGCAGTTACTCGCTGGAACGGGGGCTCAATGAGCAGTTCTTC
TRBJ2-7	-	TRBV5-6	-	CASSFTLAYEQYF	TGTGCCAGCAGCTTCACTTTGGCCTACGAGCAGTACTTC
TRBJ1-2	TRBD1	TRBV27	few	CASSPTGPYGYTF	TGTGCCAGCAGTCCGACAGGGCCCTATGGCTACACCTTC
TRBJ2-3	-	TRBV11-2	-	CASSIGTGDTDTQYF	TGTGCCAGCAGCATAGGTACGGGCGACACAGATACGCAGTATTTT
TRBJ2-5	-	TRBV29-1	-	CSVARDHNEQYF	TGCAGCGTCGCTAGGGACCACAATGAGCAGTACTTC
TRBJ2-7	-	TRBV10-1	-	CASSESVASSYEQYF	TGCGCCAGCAGTGAGTCGGTAGCATCGTCATACGAGCAGTACTTC
TRBJ2-7	-	TRBV6-6	-	CASSYSDQKPSYNEQYF	TGTGCCAGCAGTTACTCGGACCAGAAACCGTCCTACAATGAGCAGTACTTC
TRBJ2-2	-	TRBV7-9	-	CAGSSPAENTEELFF	TGTGCCGGCAGCTCCCCGGCGGAGAACACCGAGGAGCTGTTTTTT
TRBJ2-5	-	TRBV10-3	-	CAISESVGRRQETQYF	TGTGCCATCAGTGAGTCGGTGGGTCGCCGGCAAGAGACCCAGTACTTC
TRBJ2-3	-	TRBV29-1	-	CSVEEKATDKQYF	TGCAGCGTTGAAGAAAAAGCGACAGATAAGCAGTATTTT
TRBJ2-7	-	TRBV6-5	few	CASNQGGSYEQYF	TGTGCCAGCAACCAGGGGGGATCCTACGAGCAGTACTTC
TRBJ1-2	TRBD1	TRBV5-1	few	CASIIEPGQGDYTF	TGCGCCAGCATCATCGAGCCGGGACAGGGGGACTACACCTTC
TRBJ2-4	TRBD1	TRBV4-1	-	CASSHSQGVRYEQSF	TGCGCCAGCAGCCACAGTCAGGGGGTGAGATACGAGCAGTCCTTC
TRBJ1-2	-	TRBV9	once	CASSPQGSPTSYGYTF	TGTGCCAGCAGCCCGCAAGGGAGTCCAACATCCTATGGCTACACCTTC
TRBJ2-3	TRBD2	TRBV6-2/TRBV6-3	-	CASSPGLGGFDTQYF	TGTGCCAGCAGTCCGGGACTAGGAGGATTTGATACGCAGTATTTT